These 5 T cell receptor beta chains originate from one sample sequenced in a study of CD8 T cells in Susac syndrome. An input of 0.5 to 1 ug of RNA was subjected to reverse transcription using random hexamers. Each CDR3 protein gets one entry after TCRdb re-called the immunoSEQ multiplex PCR reads with MiXCR. The sample yields 85,000 to 120,000 distinct CDR3 sequences, around 94% seen once. The sample taken for sequencing was CD8+ T cells from PBMCs. The receptors were gathered from a human donor with Susac syndrome.

This clonotype was recorded only once. The chain is built from TRBV5-1 and TRBJ2-7, with TRBD1 matching 9 bases. With 7 bases clipped from V and 7 bases from J, the junction kept 6 bases outside the gene matches. The CDR3 spans 12 residues. CDR1 is SGHRS and CDR2 is YFSETQ in the germline V gene. The CDR3 sequence is CASQQGAGEQYF. For the CDR3, the DNA is TGCGCCAGCCAACAGGGGGCGGGAGAGCAGTACTTC.

This chain links TRBV2 with TRBJ1-5, with TRBD1 matching 9 bases. Germline V gene data show CDR1 as SNHLY and CDR2 as FYNNEI. The J segment lost 7 bases and the V segment lost 5 bases, leaving 6 bases of the junction unmatched. CDR3 size: 14 residues. CDR3 sequence: CASSLGQGTQPQHF. In DNA form, the CDR3 reads TGTGCCAGCAGTCTCGGACAGGGGACACAGCCCCAGCATTTT.

This chain connects TRBV9 to TRBJ1-1; D call uncertain. V was cut by 2 bases and J by 0 bases, with 5 bases left in between. This CDR3 region has 13 residues. The germline V gene encodes CDR1 SGDLS and CDR2 YYNGEE. The CDR3 bases are TGTGCCAGCAGCGTCGAGCTGAACACTGAAGCTTTCTTT. Translated: CASSVELNTEAFF.

The chain links TRBV9 to TRBJ2-2; 8 nucleotides agree with TRBD1. Germline trimming cut 3 bases from V and 4 bases from J; bases unmatched to any gene: 8. CDR1 and CDR2 (germline): SGDLS, YYNGEE. The CDR3 spans 16 residues. The CDR3 bases are TGTGCCAGCAGCGAGCGACAGGGGCTATCCACCGGGGAGCTGTTTTTT. Its protein product is CASSERQGLSTGELFF.

The V gene is TRBV7-3, the J gene TRBJ1-1, with a possible D match to TRBD1 (5 bases). This CDR3 has 13 amino acids. Germline V lookup: CDR1 SGHTA, CDR2 FQGTGA. The germline V and J ends were trimmed by 5 bases and 8 bases, with 15 bases remaining between them. CDR3 in amino acids: CASSPGGIGEAFF. The DNA of the CDR3 is TGTGCCAGCAGCCCCGGGGGGATCGGGGAAGCTTTCTTT.